This T cell receptor beta chain was documented in a study of vaccination and CD4 T cells after COVID-19. Study-level information: Median time from second vaccine dose to sampling was approximately 74 days (14 to 241).

Sequence data for DNA of cultured CD4+ T cells were generated by the Oncomine TCR Beta short-read assay. Using its own MiXCR run on the PCR reads, TCRdb lists one record per CDR3 protein. The table has around 12,000 distinct CDR3 sequences, roughly 58% seen once. V gave up 6 bases and J gave up 3 bases; unmatched junction bases: 11. Germline CDR1 is MNHEY and CDR2 is SVGEGT. This CDR3 region has 16 residues. Concerning this clonotype: Antigen: not known.

Treatment denoted: roughly 10-day PBMC culture with coronavirus spike peptide pools or control peptides (ViraFEST assay). The authors cultured roughly 1.9 million PBMCs per well with 9.5 to 10 IU/ml IL-2 and approximately 9 ug/ml peptide pools. The sequenced material came from CD4+ T cells from blood, cultured in vitro. The chain recombines TRBV6-2 or TRBV6-3 with TRBJ2-7, with 10 positions matching TRBD2. This sequence was found in a human donor who had recovered from COVID-19. CDR3 residues: CASSGPGLADLYEQYF. The DNA of the CDR3 is TGTGCCAGCAGCGGCCCAGGACTAGCGGACCTCTACGAGCAGTACTTC.